Each of the 3 T cell receptor beta chains below was sequenced from the same sample in a study of T cells in tumors after PD-1 blockade. Only in-frame clones appear in the TCRdb table, and some are missing; sequencing was by immunoSEQ multiplex PCR. The profile covers 30,000 to 35,000 clones, with roughly 76% appearing a single time and almost 40% taken by the ten largest. Here the sequenced sample was PBMCs, taken after anti-PD-1 treatment. The receptors come from a human donor with basal cell carcinoma.

The chain carries TRBV6-5 and TRBJ1-4; 8 nucleotides align to TRBD1. Germline CDR1 MNHEY, CDR2 SVGAGI. The V gene end was trimmed by 5 bases and the J gene end by 8 bases; junction bases not matched to a gene: 7. This CDR3 region has 14 residues. The CDR3 DNA reads TGTGCCAGCAGTCCGGGACAGGTCGCCGAAAAACTGTTTTTT. Amino acids: CASSPGQVAEKLFF.

DNA for the CDR3: TGCGCCAGCAGCTTGGCGGTCTCTGGGGCCAACGTCCTGACTTTC. This translates into CASSLAVSGANVLTF. V usage is TRBV5-1 and J usage is TRBJ2-6; D remains ambiguous. Germline V CDR1 and CDR2: SGHRS, YFSETQ. CDR3 length: 15 residues. V dropped 0 bases and J dropped 0 bases, with 4 bases sitting between them.

V and J are TRBV7-2 and TRBJ2-7; 9 nucleotides line up with TRBD2. V dropped 1 base and J dropped 1; count of bases not matched to a gene: 11. Germline CDR1 is SGHTA and CDR2 is FQGNSA. This CDR3 contains 18 residues. CDR3: CASSLGLAGAGSSYEQYF. CDR3 sequence (DNA): TGTGCCAGCAGCTTAGGATTAGCGGGAGCGGGATCATCCTACGAGCAGTACTTC.